This T cell receptor beta chain was captured by sequencing in a study of pediatric ulcerative colitis. Assay: immunoSEQ multiplex PCR; the TCRdb copy retains only in-frame clones and omits some. The data hold 65,000 or so clones, with approximately 87% observed a single time. A remark on this clone: What it binds is not known.

Study observations and caveats: Compared with controls, ulcerative colitis showed greater blood-rectum clone sharing. Clonal expansions reduced rectal repertoire diversity in acute severe colitis.

This CDR3 region has 16 residues. The V segment lost 5 bases and the J segment 0 bases; nucleotides outside the gene matches: 4. The germline V gene encodes CDR1 LNHDA and CDR2 SQIVND (reference sequence). This receptor was taken from a boy under 18 with severe ulcerative colitis. Material for sequencing was blood. The chain uses TRBV19 and TRBJ2-6; TRBD2 matches 7 bases. The CDR3 sequence: CASSHSGGSGANVLTF. CDR3 sequence (DNA): TGTGCCAGTAGTCATTCGGGGGGCTCTGGGGCCAACGTCCTGACTTTC.